The clone carrying this TCR gamma chain was counted at least ten times. This DNA's translation and the protein TCRdb lists, from a much larger clone, do not match at residue 14, likely due to a read error; the protein shown is translated from the DNA. TCRdb reprocessed the multiplex PCR reads through CATT. This sample carries 25,000 to 35,000 gamma-chain clones, over 1.1% of them seen once, and the ten largest clones take roughly a fifth. The entry originates in a study of γδ T cells in repeated Plasmodium falciparum infection. In the study overall: Four controlled malaria infections with P. falciparum NF54 spanned less than 800 days. Malian gammadelta TCRs were studied during no-transmission periods and across acute malaria episodes.

The receptor was derived from a pool of human donors (malaria-infected and uninfected, not separated). Input material: gamma-delta T cells from blood.

The CDR3 coding sequence is TGTGCCTTGTGGGAGGTTCGCGAGTTGGGCAAAAAAATCATGGTATTT. This encodes CALWEVRELGKKIMVF. The rearrangement uses TRGV9 and TRGJP. This CDR3 spans 16 amino acids. CDR1 is GITISATS and CDR2 is ISYDGTV in the germline V gene (reference sequence).